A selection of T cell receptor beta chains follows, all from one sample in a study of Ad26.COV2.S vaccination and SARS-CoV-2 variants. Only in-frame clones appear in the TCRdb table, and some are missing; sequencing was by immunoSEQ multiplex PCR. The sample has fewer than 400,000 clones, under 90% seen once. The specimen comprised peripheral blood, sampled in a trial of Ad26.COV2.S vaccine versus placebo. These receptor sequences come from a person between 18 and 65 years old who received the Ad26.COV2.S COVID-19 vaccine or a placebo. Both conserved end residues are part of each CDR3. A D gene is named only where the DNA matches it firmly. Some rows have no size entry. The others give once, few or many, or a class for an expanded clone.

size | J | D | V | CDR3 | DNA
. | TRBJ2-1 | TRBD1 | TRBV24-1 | CATSDNRGQIYNEQFF | TGTGCCACCAGTGATAACAGGGGGCAAATCTACAATGAGCAGTTCTTC
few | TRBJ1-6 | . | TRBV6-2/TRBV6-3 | CASSYAKRSGSPLHF | TGTGCCAGCAGTTACGCGAAACGGTCGGGGTCACCCCTCCACTTT
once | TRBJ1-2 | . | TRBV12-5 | CASGYRPGYLWPWTAKWGYTF | TGTGCTAGTGGTTACAGGCCCGGCTACCTCTGGCCCTGGACCGCCAAGTGGGGCTACACCTTC
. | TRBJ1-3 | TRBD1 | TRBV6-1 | CASSVITGGPGNTIYF | TGTGCCAGCAGTGTTATTACAGGGGGACCTGGAAACACCATATATTTT
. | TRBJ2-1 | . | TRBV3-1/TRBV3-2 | CASSPIMGRLGHNEQFF | TGTGCCAGCAGCCCAATCATGGGGAGACTAGGCCACAATGAGCAGTTCTTC
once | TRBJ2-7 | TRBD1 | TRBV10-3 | CAIRSGTGGHEQYF | TGTGCCATCAGGTCCGGGACAGGCGGGCACGAGCAGTACTTC
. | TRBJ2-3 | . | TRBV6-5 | CASSYGTPRDTQYF | TGTGCCAGCAGTTATGGGACCCCAAGGGATACGCAGTATTTT
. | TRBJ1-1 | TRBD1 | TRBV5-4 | CASSSQGRDTEAFF | TGTGCCAGCAGCTCACAGGGGCGGGACACTGAAGCTTTCTTT
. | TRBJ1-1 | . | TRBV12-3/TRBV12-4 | CASSFQGWTEAFF | TGTGCCAGCAGTTTTCAAGGGTGGACTGAAGCTTTCTTT
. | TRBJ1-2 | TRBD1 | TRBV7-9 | CASSLGVEQGRGYTF | TGTGCCAGCAGCTTAGGCGTTGAACAGGGGAGGGGCTACACCTTC
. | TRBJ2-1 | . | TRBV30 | CATGYNEQFF | TGTGCGACAGGTTACAATGAGCAGTTCTTC
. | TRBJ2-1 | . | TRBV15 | CASGQIYNEQFF | TGTGCCTCAGGACAGATTTACAATGAGCAGTTCTTC
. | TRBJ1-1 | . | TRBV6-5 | CASTQGMNTEAFF | TGTGCCAGCACTCAGGGGATGAACACTGAAGCTTTCTTT
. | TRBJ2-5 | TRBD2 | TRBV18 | CASSPGLSQETQYF | TGTGCCAGCTCACCGGGACTATCCCAAGAGACCCAGTACTTC
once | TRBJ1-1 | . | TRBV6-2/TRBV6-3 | CASSYFATEAFF | TGTGCCAGCAGTTACTTCGCCACTGAAGCTTTCTTT
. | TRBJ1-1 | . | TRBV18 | CASSPSSRDNTEAFF | TGTGCCAGCTCCCCATCTAGTCGGGACAACACTGAAGCTTTCTTT
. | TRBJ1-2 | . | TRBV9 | CASSPRLNYGYTF | TGTGCCAGCAGCCCGCGACTGAACTATGGCTACACCTTC
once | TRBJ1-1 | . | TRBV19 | CASSMEDSSSYEAFF | TGTGCCAGTAGTATGGAGGACAGCTCTTCGTACGAAGCTTTCTTT
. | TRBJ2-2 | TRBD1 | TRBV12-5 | CASGLYRGFSNTGELLIF | TGTGCTAGTGGTCTTTACAGGGGATTCTCGAACACCGGGGAGCTGTTAATTTTT
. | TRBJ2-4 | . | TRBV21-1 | CASSRREGENIQYF | TGTGCCAGCAGCAGGAGGGAGGGGGAAAACATTCAGTACTTC
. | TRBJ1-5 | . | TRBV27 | CASSQGMGNQPQHF | TGTGCCAGCAGCCAGGGGATGGGGAATCAGCCCCAGCATTTT
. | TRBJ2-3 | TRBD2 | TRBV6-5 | CASSLTSGGTDTQYF | TGTGCCAGCAGTCTCACTAGCGGGGGAACAGATACGCAGTATTTT
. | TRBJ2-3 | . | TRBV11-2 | CASSLVRGLDTQYF | TGTGCCAGCAGCTTAGTCCGGGGGTTAGATACGCAGTATTTT
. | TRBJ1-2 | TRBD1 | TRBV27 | CASSSRGAGDYGYTF | TGTGCCAGCAGTTCCAGGGGGGCCGGTGACTATGGCTACACCTTC
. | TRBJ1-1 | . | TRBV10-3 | CAISESSMAVNTEAFF | TGTGCCATCAGTGAGTCCTCCATGGCCGTGAACACTGAAGCTTTCTTT
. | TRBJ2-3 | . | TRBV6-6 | CASSSPGSEPTDTQYF | TGTGCCAGCAGTTCCCCGGGTAGCGAGCCCACAGATACGCAGTATTTT
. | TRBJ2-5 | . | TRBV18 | CASSTQETQYF | TGTGCCAGCTCAACCCAAGAGACCCAGTACTTC